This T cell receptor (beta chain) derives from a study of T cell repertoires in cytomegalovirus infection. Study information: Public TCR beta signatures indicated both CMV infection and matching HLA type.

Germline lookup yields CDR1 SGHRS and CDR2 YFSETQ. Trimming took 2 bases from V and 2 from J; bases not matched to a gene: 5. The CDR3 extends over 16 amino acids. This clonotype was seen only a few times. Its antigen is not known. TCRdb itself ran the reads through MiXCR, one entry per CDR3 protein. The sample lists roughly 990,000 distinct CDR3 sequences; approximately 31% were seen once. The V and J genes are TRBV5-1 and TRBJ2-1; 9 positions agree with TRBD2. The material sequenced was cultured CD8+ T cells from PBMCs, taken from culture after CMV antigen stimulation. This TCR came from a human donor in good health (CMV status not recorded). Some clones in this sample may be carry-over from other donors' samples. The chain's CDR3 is CASSFQRGAAYNEQFF. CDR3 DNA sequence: TGCGCCAGCAGCTTCCAGCGGGGGGCCGCCTACAATGAGCAGTTCTTC.